This TCR beta chain was profiled in a study of T cell repertoires in ileal Crohn's disease. Study details: Operated complications were stricturing disease (roughly 61%) and penetrating disease (approximately 39%).

The CDR3 length is 15 residues. Trimming removed 1 base at V and 2 bases at J, with 11 bases between. The germline V gene encodes CDR1 SGHNT and CDR2 YYREEE (reference sequence). Time point indicated: inflamed ileum from the surgical specimen. Clones were read by immunoSEQ multiplex PCR, and TCRdb kept only the in-frame ones, dropping some. The sample has 8,000 or so clones, approximately 85% seen once. This receptor was taken from an adult with Crohn's disease. The chain has TRBV5-4 and TRBJ2-3; D is uncertain. Sequencing was performed on ileal tissue. CDR3 region: CASSLREGPTDTQYF. The CDR3 region has the DNA TGTGCCAGCAGCTTGCGAGAAGGGCCCACAGATACGCAGTATTTT.